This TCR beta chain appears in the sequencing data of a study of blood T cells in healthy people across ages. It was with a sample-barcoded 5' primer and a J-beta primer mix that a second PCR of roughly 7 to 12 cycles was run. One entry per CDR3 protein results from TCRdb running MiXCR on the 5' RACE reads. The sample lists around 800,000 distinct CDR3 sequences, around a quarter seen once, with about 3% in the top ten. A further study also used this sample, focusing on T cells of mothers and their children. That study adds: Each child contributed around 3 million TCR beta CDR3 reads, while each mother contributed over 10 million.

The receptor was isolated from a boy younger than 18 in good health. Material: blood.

The CDR3 reads CASIPRSTDTQYF. Here the CDR3 DNA reads TGTGCCAGCATTCCCCGAAGCACAGATACGCAGTATTTT. The V and J genes are TRBV12-3 or TRBV12-4 and TRBJ2-3; D call uncertain. The CDR3 sequence is 13 residues long. The V end was cut by 7 bases, the J end by 0 bases, with 8 bases between.